This T cell receptor beta chain was retrieved from a study of T cells in tuberculosis. Study-level findings and limits: Smaller distances to GMM-specific TCRs suggested their expansion in active tuberculosis. GEM motif frequencies gave roughly 65% accuracy; the GMM repertoire gave 80% to 90%.

Comment on this clone: Its antigen is as yet unknown.

With V trimmed by 3 bases and J by 5 bases, 14 bases remained unmatched. The CDR3 spans 17 residues. Germline CDR1 is LNHDA and CDR2 is SQIVND (reference sequence). Using immunoSEQ multiplex PCR, the repertoire was profiled, and TCRdb retains in-frame clones only, with some absent. The sample has tens of thousands of clones; about 85% are singletons. The time point here: new active TB diagnosis, blood taken before or within 7 days of starting treatment. Tuberculosis was confirmed by positive sputum smear and/or M. tuberculosis culture. Each donor contributed about 110,000 T cells on average, unsorted.

The chain joins TRBV19 to TRBJ1-1; 8 bases align to TRBD1. The source of this sequence is an adult with tuberculosis. Material: PBMCs, obtained at tuberculosis diagnosis. The chain's CDR3 is CASSIAHRTGWGTEAFF. The CDR3 bases are TGTGCCAGTAGTATTGCCCACCGGACAGGGTGGGGGACTGAAGCTTTCTTT.